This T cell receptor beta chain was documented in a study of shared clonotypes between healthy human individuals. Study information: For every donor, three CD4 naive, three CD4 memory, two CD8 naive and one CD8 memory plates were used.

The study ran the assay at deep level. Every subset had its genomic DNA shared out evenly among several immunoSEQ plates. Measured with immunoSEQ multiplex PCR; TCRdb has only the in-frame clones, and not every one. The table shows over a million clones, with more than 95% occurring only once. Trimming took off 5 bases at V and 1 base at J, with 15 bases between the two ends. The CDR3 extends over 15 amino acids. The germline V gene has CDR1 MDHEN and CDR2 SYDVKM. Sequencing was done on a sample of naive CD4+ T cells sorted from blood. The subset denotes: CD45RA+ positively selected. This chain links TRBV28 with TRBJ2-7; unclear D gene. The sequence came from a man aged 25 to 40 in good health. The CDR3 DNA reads TGTGCCAGCAGTCCCCTGGCGATATTTTCCTACGAGCAGTACTTC. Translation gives CASSPLAIFSYEQYF.